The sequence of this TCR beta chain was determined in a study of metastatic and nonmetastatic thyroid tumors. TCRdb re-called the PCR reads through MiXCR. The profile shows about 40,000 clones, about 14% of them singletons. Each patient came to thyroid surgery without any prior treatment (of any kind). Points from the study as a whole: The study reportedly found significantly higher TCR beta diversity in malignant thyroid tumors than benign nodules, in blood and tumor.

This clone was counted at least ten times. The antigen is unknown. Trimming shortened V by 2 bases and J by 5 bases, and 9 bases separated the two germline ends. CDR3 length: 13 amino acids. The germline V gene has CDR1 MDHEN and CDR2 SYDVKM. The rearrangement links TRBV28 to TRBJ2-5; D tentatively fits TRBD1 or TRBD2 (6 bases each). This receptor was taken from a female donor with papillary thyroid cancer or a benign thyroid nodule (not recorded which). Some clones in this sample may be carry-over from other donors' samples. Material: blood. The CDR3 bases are TGTGCCAGCAGTTTAACAGGGAGGGAGACCCAGTACTTC. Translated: CASSLTGRETQYF.